What follows are 23 T cell receptor beta chains derived from one specimen sequenced in a study of cytomegalovirus exposure and HLA in healthy donors (dated by TCRdb to between 2016 and 2019). To prepare the library, the immunoSEQ multiplex PCR assay was applied. A mixture of 60 forward primers for TCR Vbeta segments and 13 reverse primers for TCR Jbeta segments was used in the multiplex PCR. Sourced from immuneACCESS, this table was stored by TCRdb with only in-frame sequences that have V and J called. A share of the clones is absent; for the studies checked, an unresolved V gene accounts for under half, and the remainder has no known explanation. The sample table shows 250,000 to 350,000 clones, and more than 80% are seen once. Jointly, the top ten make up almost 4% of the sample. The specimen sequenced was PBMCs. These receptors were taken from a man in his forties in good health and CMV-seropositive.

This chain connects TRBV5-5 to TRBJ2-5, with 7 bases lining up with TRBD1. The CDR3 is made up of 15 amino acids. The V and J ends lost 2 bases and 5 bases, in that order; junction bases with no gene match: 9. The germline CDR1 and CDR2 sequences are SGHKS and YYEKEE (reference sequence). The DNA of the CDR3 is TGTGCCAGCAGCTTCGGATTTACAGGGGTGGAGACCCAGTACTTC. It translates to CASSFGFTGVETQYF.

This chain joins TRBV7-9 and TRBJ2-1, with D possibly matching TRBD1 (5 bases). This CDR3 region has 13 residues. In germline, CDR1 is SEHNR, CDR2 FQNEAQ (reference sequence). V was cut by 3 bases and J by 7 bases, with 10 bases left in between. The CDR3 coding sequence is TGTGCCAGCAGCTTCATACAGGCAAATGAGCAGTTCTTC. Protein sequence: CASSFIQANEQFF.

This rearrangement joins TRBV10-3 to TRBJ1-4; D is unresolved. Looked up from germline, CDR1 is ENHRY and CDR2 is SYGVKD. V lost 1 base, J lost 0 bases, and 6 bases lay in between. The CDR3 extends over 15 amino acids. The CDR3 DNA follows: TGTGCCATCAGTGAGTTGGCAGCAACTAATGAAAAACTGTTTTTT. Its protein is CAISELAATNEKLFF.

This chain links TRBV5-4 with TRBJ2-7; 7 nucleotides agree with TRBD1. The germline gives CDR1 SGHNT, CDR2 YYREEE (reference sequence). V lost 5 bases and J lost 2; bases outside the gene matches: 16. The CDR3 extends over 17 amino acids. The CDR3 region is CASRPGTERGGTYEQYF. The DNA for the CDR3 is TGTGCCAGCAGACCAGGGACAGAGCGTGGGGGCACCTACGAGCAGTACTTC.

V gene TRBV7-9 combines with J gene TRBJ1-1, with D maybe TRBD1 (5 bases). CDR3 size: 16 residues. V lost 5 bases and J 4 bases, leaving 20 bases between the germline ends. CDR1 and CDR2 from the germline V gene are SEHNR and FQNEAQ (reference sequence). The CDR3 sequence is CASSPPGVGGGTEAFF. The DNA of the CDR3 is TGTGCCAGCAGCCCACCGGGGGTGGGGGGGGGCACTGAAGCTTTCTTT.

The chain links TRBV28 to TRBJ2-5; 8 nucleotides line up with TRBD2. The J call may not be correct, given that the DNA end is closer to TRBJ2-7. Looked up from germline, CDR1 is MDHEN and CDR2 is SYDVKM. The CDR3 is 14 amino acids. The CDR3 region has the DNA TGTGCCAGCAGTTTATGGGGCGGGAGGAGCGAGCAGTACTTC. Protein product: CASSLWGGRSEQYF.

The V gene is TRBV7-9, the J gene TRBJ1-5, with a tentative D call TRBD1 (6 bases). Between the trimmed V and J ends, which lost 4 bases and 0 bases, there was a span of 10 bases. The CDR3 length is 15 residues. Germline CDR1 is SEHNR and CDR2 is FQNEAQ (reference sequence). CDR3 loop: CASSSGVTSNQPQHF. In DNA, the CDR3 is TGTGCCAGCAGCTCAGGGGTTACTAGCAATCAGCCCCAGCATTTT.

The gene calls are TRBV5-1 and TRBJ2-5, with 9 positions matching TRBD2. Gene TRBJ2-7 matches the end of the DNA better, so the J call may be wrong. CDR1 and CDR2 (germline): SGHRS, YFSETQ. The CDR3 sequence is 17 residues long. The DNA of the CDR3 is TGCGCCAGCAGCTTGGCCTATGGTAGCGGGAGCCCCTACGAGCAGTACTTC. This encodes CASSLAYGSGSPYEQYF.

V gene TRBV28 combines with J gene TRBJ1-2; 9 bases are a match to TRBD1. The V gene end was trimmed by 6 bases and the J gene end by 5 bases; junction bases not matched to a gene: 7. CDR3 size: 14 residues. Germline assignment: CDR1 MDHEN and CDR2 SYDVKM. The CDR3 DNA reads TGTGCCAGCAGACTCGGACAGGGGATTTATGGCTACACCTTC. Translation gives CASRLGQGIYGYTF.

J is TRBJ2-4 and V is TRBV5-1; 9 bases are shared with TRBD2. The CDR3 totals 17 residues. Germline-derived CDR1 and CDR2 are SGHRS and YFSETQ. V gave up 4 bases and J gave up 0 bases; unmatched junction bases: 8. CDR3 in DNA: TGCGCCAGCAGCGCAGGACTAGCGCGTTTAGCCAAAAACATTCAGTACTTC. It encodes CASSAGLARLAKNIQYF.

This rearrangement joins TRBV5-1 to TRBJ2-7; TRBD1 is a possible D gene (6 bases). The CDR3 has 14 amino acids. V lost 4 bases to trimming and J lost 2 bases, with 13 bases between them. Germline-derived CDR1 and CDR2 are SGHRS and YFSETQ. The CDR3 reads CASSLSQGPYEQYF. The CDR3 nucleotides are TGCGCCAGCAGCCTATCACAGGGTCCCTACGAGCAGTACTTC. Looking up the rest from reference TRBV5-1 and TRBJ2-7 gives the full variable domain: KAGVTQTPRYLIKTRGQQVTLSCSPISGHRSVSWYQQTPGQGLQFLFEYFSETQRNKGNFPGRFSGRQFSNSRSEMNVSTLELGDSALYLCASSLSQGPYEQYFGPGTRLTVT.

The chain uses TRBV7-3 and TRBJ2-3; no firm D call. V dropped 2 bases and J dropped 5 bases, with 17 bases sitting between them. The CDR3 runs to 16 residues. Per the germline V gene, CDR1 is SGHTA and CDR2 is FQGTGA. CDR3 loop: CASSLSAYRGQDTQYF. CDR3 bases: TGTGCCAGCAGCTTATCGGCATATCGCGGTCAAGATACGCAGTATTTT.

The V call is TRBV19, the J call TRBJ1-5, with 8 bases aligning to TRBD1. The CDR3 sequence is 16 residues long. V trimming: 3 bases; J trimming: 9 bases; junction bases outside the gene matches: 13. CDR1 LNHDA and CDR2 SQIVND come from the germline V gene (reference sequence). As DNA, the CDR3 is TGTGCCAGTAGTATTAATGCGGGACAGGCCGTAGTGCCCCAGCATTTT. Translation gives CASSINAGQAVVPQHF.

This chain links TRBV27 with TRBJ2-7, with 12 bases identical to TRBD1. In germline, CDR1 is MNHEY, CDR2 SMNVEV (reference sequence). CDR3 length equals 15 residues. Trimming removed 4 bases from V and 7 bases from J; junction bases left unmatched: 8. The CDR3 here is CASSYTGTGGWEQYF. The CDR3 DNA sequence: TGTGCCAGCAGTTATACGGGGACAGGGGGCTGGGAGCAGTACTTC.

This clone came up a few times. This chain joins TRBV10-2 and TRBJ1-1; D is unclear. The CDR3 covers 13 residues. The ends were cut back, 5 bases at V and 1 base at J, with 8 bases in the middle. Germline lookup yields CDR1 WSHSY and CDR2 SAAADI. The CDR3 here is CASSFDWNTEAFF. CDR3 nucleotide sequence: TGCGCCAGCAGTTTTGACTGGAACACTGAAGCTTTCTTT.

J is TRBJ2-1 and V is TRBV10-3, with D perhaps matching TRBD2 (6 bases). This CDR3 is 17 amino acids long. Per the germline V gene, CDR1 is ENHRY and CDR2 is SYGVKD. V was trimmed by 0 bases and J by 9 bases, leaving 21 bases between them. This CDR3 is CAISESGASVGLGEQFF. CDR3 in DNA: TGTGCCATCAGTGAGTCAGGGGCTAGCGTGGGGTTGGGTGAGCAGTTCTTC.

This chain links TRBV27 with TRBJ1-2; 7 bases match TRBD1. Germline CDR1 MNHEY, CDR2 SMNVEV (reference sequence). After removal of 0 bases from V and 4 bases from J, the junction contained 5 bases not matched to a gene. The CDR3 is 15 residues long. The CDR3 spells CASSLSTGPSYGYTF. The CDR3 DNA sequence: TGTGCCAGCAGTTTATCGACAGGGCCTAGCTATGGCTACACCTTC.

V and J are TRBV7-3 and TRBJ2-3; 14 bases line up with TRBD2. The CDR3 is 17 amino acids. The V gene's germline CDR1 is SGHTA and CDR2 FQGTGA. The V gene end was trimmed by 5 bases and the J gene end by 4 bases; junction bases not matched to a gene: 8. The DNA of the CDR3 is TGTGCCAGCAGCGCCGGGACTAGCGGGAGATGGGCAGATACGCAGTATTTT. It is translated as CASSAGTSGRWADTQYF.

The chain joins TRBV6-6 to TRBJ2-1; D perhaps matches TRBD2 (6 bases). The CDR3 is 16 amino acids. V was cut by 5 bases and J by 1 base, with 15 bases left in between. The germline CDR1 and CDR2 sequences are MNHNY and SVGAGI (reference sequence). In nucleotides, the CDR3 is TGTGCCAGCAGTGGTAAGCGGGCTACATCCTACAATGAGCAGTTCTTC. It encodes CASSGKRATSYNEQFF.

The chain is built from TRBV5-6 and TRBJ2-1; 9 nucleotides match TRBD2. Trimming at V came to 4 bases and at J to 7 bases, leaving 9 bases not matched to a gene. The CDR3 consists of 15 residues. Germline V CDR1 and CDR2: SGHDT, YYEEEE. DNA for the CDR3: TGTGCCAGCAGCCCGACTAGCGGTGGGGGGAATGAGCAGTTCTTC. It specifies CASSPTSGGGNEQFF.

This clone was counted once. The CDR3 sequence: CASSTAGYGSYEQYF. CDR3 bases: TGTGCCAGTAGTACAGCCGGGTACGGATCCTACGAGCAGTACTTC. The chain joins TRBV19 to TRBJ2-7, with unresolved D. The CDR3 is 15 residues long. V lost 4 bases to trimming and J lost 1 base, with 14 bases between them. Germline assignment: CDR1 LNHDA and CDR2 SQIVND (reference sequence).

The chain joins TRBV6-6 to TRBJ2-7; TRBD1 agrees at 7 bases. The germline V gene encodes CDR1 MNHNY and CDR2 SVGAGI (reference sequence). This CDR3 spans 16 amino acids. Trimming took 2 bases from V and 0 from J; bases not matched to a gene: 7. The DNA of the CDR3 is TGTGCCAGCAGTTACAAAGGGGGCCTTAGCTCCTACGAGCAGTACTTC. This codes for CASSYKGGLSSYEQYF.

The gene calls are TRBV2 and TRBJ2-1, with TRBD2 matching over 11 bases. The CDR3 is 15 residues long. Germline CDR1 and CDR2: SNHLY and FYNNEI. The junction had 7 bases not matched to a gene; V was cut back by 6 bases and J by 6 bases. The CDR3 DNA sequence: TGTGCCAGCAGGCCTGGGACTAGCGGCGGCAATGAGCAGTTCTTC. Its protein is CASRPGTSGGNEQFF.